This entry lists 13 T cell receptor beta chains sequenced from one sample in a study of T-cell memory formation after mild COVID-19. MiXCR was run by TCRdb on the 5' RACE reads, yielding one entry per CDR3 protein. In the table there are about 180,000 distinct CDR3 sequences, around a sixth of which are singletons. The sample comprised PBMCs or a T cell subset sorted from them (not recorded which). Source of these receptors: a man younger than 35 who had mild COVID-19 (a few samples of this study predate the infection). Cell type and time point are not known.

V and J are TRBV6-7 and TRBJ1-5; the D gene is possibly TRBD1 (5 bases). TRBV6-7 is labeled an ORF, and its function is uncertain. The CDR3 is made up of 14 amino acids. V was clipped by 5 bases and J by 9 bases, with 17 bases between them. CDR3 region: CASSTRDPAGPQHF. CDR3 bases: TGTGCCAGCAGTACCCGGGACCCTGCTGGGCCCCAGCATTTT.

This clonotype has just a few counts. This rearrangement joins TRBV20-1 to TRBJ1-5; D possibly corresponds to TRBD1 (6 bases). This CDR3 has 13 residues. Trimming pared 3 bases from V and 6 bases from J, leaving 12 bases between. Germline CDR1 reads DFQATT; CDR2 reads SNEGSKA (reference sequence). The DNA for the CDR3 is TGCAGTGCTAGCGGACAGCAGGTTCAGCCCCAGCATTTT. Its protein is CSASGQQVQPQHF.

V gene TRBV6-6 combines with J gene TRBJ1-1; 7 bases fit TRBD1. CDR3 size: 16 residues. With V trimmed by 3 bases and J by 6 bases, 13 bases remained unmatched. From germline, CDR1 is MNHNY and CDR2 SVGAGI (reference sequence). The CDR3 DNA follows: TGTGCCAGCAGTTATCGGCAGGGGGGTACCGGACCTGAAGCTTTCTTT. The encoded protein is CASSYRQGGTGPEAFF.

V gene TRBV30 combines with J gene TRBJ1-2, with D hard to call. The germline V gene has CDR1 GTSNPN and CDR2 SVGIG (reference sequence). Deletions cut 0 bases from V and 2 bases from J, with 13 bases between. This CDR3 region has 15 residues. CDR3 bases: TGTGCCTGGAGTGTTACGTCTTTGGGGAACTATGGCTACACCTTC. This translates into CAWSVTSLGNYGYTF.

The J gene is TRBJ1-3, the V gene TRBV7-9, with 7 bases fitting TRBD1. V dropped 5 bases and J dropped 3; count of bases not matched to a gene: 4. CDR1 SEHNR and CDR2 FQNEAQ come from the germline V gene (reference sequence). The length of the CDR3 is 14 residues. CDR3 DNA sequence: TGTGCCAGCAGCGTGGGACAGATTGGAAACACCATATATTTT. Amino acid sequence: CASSVGQIGNTIYF.

The CDR3 DNA reads TGTGCCATCAGTGACAGAAGGGACAGCTCCTACGAGCAGTACTTC. Translated, it gives CAISDRRDSSYEQYF. The chain links TRBV10-3 to TRBJ2-7, with 7 bases lining up with TRBD1. The CDR3 loop spans 15 amino acids. V shed 3 bases, J shed 0 bases, and the junction held 5 bases outside the gene matches. Germline-derived CDR1 and CDR2 are ENHRY and SYGVKD.

This clonotype was detected ten times or more. The chain carries TRBV12-3 or TRBV12-4 and TRBJ2-1, with D tentatively TRBD2 (6 bases). The CDR3 runs to 15 residues. V was pared by 4 bases and J by 8 bases, with 18 bases between. The CDR3: CASSSRSTRPDEQFF. DNA of the CDR3: TGTGCCAGCAGTTCCCGATCGACTAGGCCCGATGAGCAGTTCTTC.

This clonotype was recorded a few times. This chain joins TRBV7-9 and TRBJ1-2; D is undetermined. CDR1 is SEHNR and CDR2 is FQNEAQ in the germline V gene (reference sequence). This CDR3 has 14 amino acids. Between the trimmed V and J ends, which lost 5 bases and 8 bases, there was a span of 18 bases. In DNA form, the CDR3 reads TGTGCCAGCAGCCCCCTTCCTCGGGTTAGGGGCTACACCTTC. Its protein product is CASSPLPRVRGYTF.

The chain combines TRBV7-2 with TRBJ1-6; a possible D gene is TRBD1 (5 bases). Trimming removed 3 bases from V and 4 bases from J, with 7 bases in between. CDR3 length equals 14 residues. Germline V lookup: CDR1 SGHTA, CDR2 FQGNSA. The CDR3 nucleotides are TGTGCCAGCAGCTTCGACAGATATAATTCACCCCTCCACTTT. Residues: CASSFDRYNSPLHF.

V gene TRBV5-1 combines with J gene TRBJ2-5, with TRBD1 matching over 10 bases. Germline CDR1 and CDR2: SGHRS and YFSETQ. After removal of 4 bases from V and 5 bases from J, the junction contained 17 bases not matched to a gene. CDR3 length: 18 amino acids. This CDR3 reads CASSDRGPGQGVGETQYF. CDR3 in DNA: TGCGCCAGCAGCGATCGGGGGCCCGGACAGGGGGTCGGGGAGACCCAGTACTTC.

The chain links TRBV7-9 to TRBJ1-2; 8 bases are a match to TRBD1. The J segment lost 3 bases and the V segment lost 4 bases, leaving 7 bases of the junction unmatched. Germline assignment: CDR1 SEHNR and CDR2 FQNEAQ (reference sequence). This CDR3 has 15 residues. CDR3 nucleotides: TGTGCCAGCAGCTCCTGGACAGGGTGGGACTATGGCTACACCTTC. Translated: CASSSWTGWDYGYTF.

The rearrangement uses TRBV30 and TRBJ2-1; D gene unclear. Trimming took off 2 bases at V and 9 bases at J, with 11 bases between the two ends. CDR3 size: 12 residues. Germline V gene lookup returns CDR1 GTSNPN and CDR2 SVGIG (reference sequence). In nucleotides, the CDR3 is TGTGCCTGGAGTAGAATCCCGGGTGAGCAGTTCTTC. Translating it yields CAWSRIPGEQFF. Drawing the rest from reference TRBV30 and TRBJ2-1, the complete variable domain is SQTIHQWPATLVQPVGSPLSLECTVEGTSNPNLYWYRQAAGRGLQLLFYSVGIGQISSEVPQNLSASRPQDRQFILSSKKLLLSDSGFYLCAWSRIPGEQFFGPGTRLTVL.

The chain links TRBV4-1 to TRBJ2-3, with D possibly being TRBD2 (5 bases). Trimming pared 1 base from V and 12 bases from J, leaving 14 bases between. From germline, CDR1 is MGHRA and CDR2 YSYEKL. CDR3 length: 13 residues. As DNA, the CDR3 is TGCGCCAGCAGCCAAGTGGATGGGAGCCCTCAGTATTTT. Its translation is CASSQVDGSPQYF.